The source of this TCR beta chain is a study of blood T cell repertoires in COVID-19. The wider study: Both acute and convalescent COVID-19 samples were obtained from the United States, Italy and Spain. From T cells, B-cell-depleted T cells, or PBMCs came the material, which was cDNA or gDNA.

This clone has ten or more counts. Per the original methods: The authors estimated nucleated cell counts from reference gene primer amplification. The data were produced by immunoSEQ multiplex PCR, yet TCRdb's version contains in-frame clones alone and is incomplete. V and J calls and clone size are those listed in that table; D and trimming were worked out from the DNA. The sample contains 400,000 to 450,000 clones, around nine tenths of which appear only once. Trimming removed 6 bases from V and 10 bases from J, with 15 bases in between. CDR3 size: 13 residues. Germline loops: CDR1 MRHNA, CDR2 SNTAGT. Seattle enrolled patients during active infection and tracked them longitudinally.

The V call is TRBV6-4, the J call TRBJ2-2; D gene uncertain. Source material: peripheral blood. The clonotype originates from a man between 18 and 29 years old with COVID-19, enrolled during active disease. The CDR3 sequence is CASREVASSELFF. CDR3 nucleotide sequence: TGTGCCAGCAGAGAGGTAGCCAGCTCGGAGCTGTTTTTT.